One sample yielded the 24 T cell receptor beta chains listed below, sequenced in a study of CD8 T cells in Susac syndrome. The RNA, about 0.5 to 1 ug, was put through reverse transcription using random hexamers. TCRdb itself ran the immunoSEQ multiplex PCR reads through MiXCR, one entry per CDR3 protein. The sample holds about 100,000 distinct CDR3 sequences, around 95% seen once. The sequencing input was CD8+ T cells from PBMCs. The receptor set was obtained from a human donor with Susac syndrome.

The V and J genes are TRBV3-1 and TRBJ2-5, with no clear D. Looked up from germline, CDR1 is LGHDT and CDR2 is YNNKEL (reference sequence). There are 14 residues in the CDR3. V was shortened by 2 bases and J by 5 bases, with 12 bases between the two germline ends. CDR3 bases: TGTGCCAGCAGCCAATTCGGGCGTAGGGAGACCCAGTACTTC. It codes for CASSQFGRRETQYF.

The chain links TRBV14 to TRBJ1-1; 8 bases match TRBD1. The CDR3 has 15 amino acids. V lost 7 bases and J lost 0; bases outside the gene matches: 7. Germline V CDR1 and CDR2: SGHDN, FVKESK. The CDR3 reads CASIGTGPMNTEAFF. The CDR3 DNA reads TGTGCCAGCATCGGGACAGGCCCTATGAACACTGAAGCTTTCTTT.

This chain connects TRBV10-3 to TRBJ1-1, with 7 bases fitting TRBD1. V was pared by 6 bases and J by 8 bases, with 9 bases of the junction left unmatched. CDR3 length: 13 residues. Germline V gene lookup returns CDR1 ENHRY and CDR2 SYGVKD. CDR3 nucleotides: TGTGCCATCAGGGAAGACAGGGAAGACGAAGCTTTCTTT. Protein: CAIREDREDEAFF.

V and J are TRBV7-8 and TRBJ1-4; D is unresolved. V shed 4 bases and J shed 0 bases, with 9 bases lying between them. Looked up from germline, CDR1 is SGHVS and CDR2 is FQNEAQ. This CDR3 contains 15 residues. The CDR3 is CASSSTDATNEKLFF. As DNA, the CDR3 is TGTGCCAGCAGCTCGACGGATGCAACTAATGAAAAACTGTTTTTT.

This clonotype was observed a handful of times. V usage is TRBV15 and J usage is TRBJ2-1; TRBD1 or TRBD2 may be the D gene (5 bases each). Germline V lookup: CDR1 LNHNV, CDR2 YYDKDF (reference sequence). The V end was cut by 0 bases, the J end by 7 bases, with 7 bases between. The length of the CDR3 is 13 residues. The CDR3: CATSRDWGNEQFF. CDR3 nucleotides: TGTGCCACCAGCAGAGATTGGGGGAATGAGCAGTTCTTC.

This clonotype has only one observation. This chain links TRBV12-3 or TRBV12-4 with TRBJ1-4; D perhaps matches TRBD1 (5 bases). Trimming took off 1 base at V and 0 bases at J, with 9 bases between the two ends. The CDR3 length is 16 residues. The CDR3 DNA reads TGTGCCAGCAGTTTAGAGGGACCAACAACTAATGAAAAACTGTTTTTT. Amino acids: CASSLEGPTTNEKLFF.

V is TRBV6-5 and J is TRBJ2-5; no clear D. The CDR3 covers 12 residues. Germline V gives CDR1 MNHEY, CDR2 SVGAGI. Trimming stripped 6 bases from V and 2 bases from J, with 7 bases between. The CDR3 here is CASRTAQETQYF. CDR3 sequence (DNA): TGTGCCAGCAGAACGGCTCAAGAGACCCAGTACTTC.

V and J are TRBV9 and TRBJ2-7; D is ambiguous. Trimming left V 0 bases short and J 0 bases short, with 4 bases between. The CDR3 has 13 amino acids. CDR1 and CDR2 from the germline V gene are SGDLS and YYNGEE. The CDR3 bases are TGTGCCAGCAGCGTAGACGACTCCTACGAGCAGTACTTC. Amino acid sequence: CASSVDDSYEQYF.

This clonotype was detected only once. Relative to the germline gene, one junction end is altered; a read error may explain this. The V and J genes are TRBV20-1 and TRBJ1-3; the D is unclear. The CDR3 consists of 16 residues. CDR1 DFQATT and CDR2 SNEGSKA come from the germline V gene (reference sequence). CDR3 nucleotide sequence: TGCAGTGCTAGGGATATCAATGACTCGTTTGGAGACACCATATATTTT. Translated: CSARDINDSFGDTIYF.

V and J are TRBV14 and TRBJ1-4; TRBD1 matches at 9 bases. V lost 5 bases, J lost 8 bases, and 9 bases stayed unmatched. Germline-derived CDR1 and CDR2 are SGHDN and FVKESK. The CDR3 length is 15 residues. The CDR3 nucleotides are TGTGCCAGCAGCAAGAAGACAGGGGGAAACGAAAAACTGTTTTTT. Translating gives CASSKKTGGNEKLFF. The full variable domain, completed using reference TRBV14 and TRBJ1-4, is EAGVTQFPSHSVIEKGQTVTLRCDPISGHDNLYWYRRVMGKEIKFLLHFVKESKQDESGMPNNRFLAERTGGTYSTLKVQPAELEDSGVYFCASSKKTGGNEKLFFGSGTQLSVL.

The gene calls are TRBV29-1 and TRBJ2-1, with unresolved D. The CDR3 has 18 residues. V dropped 4 bases and J dropped 3 bases, with 25 bases sitting between them. CDR1 is SQVTM and CDR2 is ANQGSEA in the germline V gene. Here the CDR3 DNA reads TGCAGCGTTGCGTTCGATTCCGGGCCCCAGAGCTACTACAATGAGCAGTTCTTC. The encoded protein is CSVAFDSGPQSYYNEQFF.

V is TRBV20-1 and J is TRBJ2-3, with D hard to call. The CDR3 contains 15 residues. From germline, CDR1 is DFQATT and CDR2 SNEGSKA (reference sequence). V was trimmed by 3 bases and J by 0 bases, leaving 13 bases between them. The CDR3 DNA reads as TGCAGTGCTAGTTCGTCCCTCAGGAGCACAGATACGCAGTATTTT. This codes for CSASSSLRSTDTQYF.

This rearrangement joins TRBV12-3 or TRBV12-4 to TRBJ2-1; TRBD2 aligns across 8 bases. V dropped 6 bases and J dropped 9; count of bases not matched to a gene: 7. The CDR3 is made up of 13 amino acids. The CDR3 DNA reads TGTGCCAGCAGCCCCGCGGGGGGAAGTGAGCAGTTCTTC. It translates to CASSPAGGSEQFF.

This rearrangement joins TRBV9 to TRBJ1-2, with 8 bases fitting TRBD1. CDR3 size: 16 residues. Germline-derived CDR1 and CDR2 are SGDLS and YYNGEE. V was clipped by 0 bases and J by 4 bases; unmatched bases: 8. In DNA form, the CDR3 reads TGTGCCAGCAGCGTAGCAAAGACAGGGGTCTTCTATGGCTACACCTTC. Translating gives CASSVAKTGVFYGYTF.

The chain links TRBV13 to TRBJ2-7; tentatively, D is TRBD1 (6 bases). The CDR3 is made up of 14 amino acids. Trimming removed 4 bases at V and 2 bases at J, with 12 bases between. Germline CDR1 PRHDT, CDR2 FYEKMQ (reference sequence). CDR3 region: CASSSGTFAYEQYF. The CDR3 DNA reads as TGTGCCAGCAGCTCCGGGACATTCGCCTACGAGCAGTACTTC.

J is TRBJ2-1 and V is TRBV28; D is undetermined. The CDR3 contains 11 residues. The V end lost 6 bases, the J end lost 8 bases, and 8 bases lay between the germline ends. The germline V gene has CDR1 MDHEN and CDR2 SYDVKM. The CDR3 DNA reads as TGTGCCAGCAGGTTGGGCGATGAGCAGTTCTTC. Translated: CASRLGDEQFF.

Regarding this clonotype: Relative to the germline gene, one junction end is altered; a read error may explain this. The chain employs TRBV20-1 and TRBJ2-3; 7 bases line up with TRBD2. Germline V gene lookup returns CDR1 DFQATT and CDR2 SNEGSKA (reference sequence). The CDR3 loop spans 16 amino acids. Here the CDR3 DNA reads TGCAGTGCTAGAGATCTGGGCGGGGGTAACACATATACGCAGTATTTT. As protein: CSARDLGGGNTYTQYF.

V usage is TRBV24-1 and J usage is TRBJ2-2; D call uncertain. V was trimmed by 4 bases and J by 5 bases, leaving 4 bases between them. Germline V gene sequence: CDR1 KGHDR, CDR2 SFDVKD. This CDR3 region has 12 residues. Here the CDR3 reads CATSDPTGELFF. In nucleotides, the CDR3 is TGTGCCACCAGTGACCCGACCGGGGAGCTGTTTTTT.

This chain uses TRBV5-1 with TRBJ1-1, with D unclear. The CDR3 length is 12 residues. Germline values: CDR1 SGHRS, CDR2 YFSETQ. Deletions cut 0 bases from V and 6 bases from J, with 6 bases between. DNA for the CDR3: TGCGCCAGCAGCTTGGTGGCAGCTGAAGCTTTCTTT. Translation gives CASSLVAAEAFF.

The V call is TRBV9, the J call TRBJ2-5; D gene unclear. The V end was cut by 3 bases, the J end by 5 bases, with 14 bases between. The length of the CDR3 is 14 residues. CDR1 and CDR2 from the germline V gene are SGDLS and YYNGEE. The chain's CDR3 is CASSALGVWETQYF. In nucleotides, the CDR3 is TGTGCCAGCAGCGCGCTAGGAGTCTGGGAGACCCAGTACTTC.

The chain is built from TRBV20-1 and TRBJ2-3; D not certain. The length of the CDR3 is 13 residues. Trimming left V 3 bases short and J 1 base short, with 8 bases between. Germline V gives CDR1 DFQATT, CDR2 SNEGSKA (reference sequence). The CDR3 loop reads CSASKLGTDTQYF. The CDR3 DNA is TGCAGTGCTAGTAAATTAGGCACAGATACGCAGTATTTT.

V and J are TRBV6-2 or TRBV6-3 and TRBJ1-5; D is unresolved. V was clipped by 7 bases and J by 4 bases, with 8 bases between them. Germline assignment: CDR1 MNHEY and CDR2 SVGEGT. This CDR3 region has 12 residues. The chain's CDR3 is CASNSVNQPQHF. The DNA for the CDR3 is TGTGCCAGCAACAGTGTGAATCAGCCCCAGCATTTT.

The chain is built from TRBV11-2 and TRBJ2-7; 8 positions agree with TRBD2. Trimming took 7 bases from V and 6 from J; bases not matched to a gene: 11. This CDR3 is 14 amino acids long. CDR1 is SGHAT, CDR2 FQNNGV, per germline. This chain's CDR3 is CASNPGGLGSEQYF. In DNA, the CDR3 is TGTGCCAGCAACCCGGGGGGGCTTGGGAGCGAGCAGTACTTC.

Only one count was recorded for this clonotype. V and J are TRBV3-1 and TRBJ2-7; the match to TRBD2 covers 7 bases. The length of the CDR3 is 23 residues. Germline loops: CDR1 LGHDT, CDR2 YNNKEL (reference sequence). V lost 4 bases to trimming and J lost 3 bases; unmatched junction nucleotides: 33. The CDR3 sequence: CASSPRRAGAPWRPLGEYYEQYF. CDR3 coding DNA: TGTGCCAGCAGCCCCCGTAGGGCGGGAGCGCCTTGGAGGCCTCTTGGGGAGTACTACGAGCAGTACTTC.